This is a list of T cell receptor beta chains from one sample in a study of glioma-infiltrating T cells after dendritic cell vaccination. TCRdb keeps only in-frame clones here, not all; method: immunoSEQ multiplex PCR. The sample lists approximately 50,000 clones; 85% were seen once. Sequencing was performed on blood, taken after dendritic cell vaccination. These receptors originate from a human donor with glioblastoma. Both conserved end residues are part of each CDR3. The D gene is left open where the match is weak. Size is omitted from some rows. Given values are once, few, many or a class for expanded clones.

j_call | v_call | d_call | clone_size | cdr3_aa | cdr3_nt
TRBJ2-7 | TRBV4-1 | . | . | CASSQEFNGGYEQYF | TGCGCCAGCAGCCAAGAATTTAACGGGGGCTACGAGCAGTACTTC
TRBJ2-3 | TRBV4-2 | . | . | CASSQDLRGDGTDTQYF | TGTGCCAGCAGCCAAGATCTGCGGGGAGATGGCACAGATACGCAGTATTTT
TRBJ2-7 | TRBV27 | . | . | CASSPNQGLRGEQYF | TGTGCCAGCAGTCCAAACCAGGGGCTCCGTGGGGAGCAGTACTTC
TRBJ2-7 | TRBV5-4 | TRBD1 | . | CASSWGQGFYEQYF | TGTGCCAGCAGCTGGGGACAGGGGTTCTACGAGCAGTACTTC
TRBJ1-2 | TRBV5-6 | . | . | CASSPGSPMGYGYTF | TGTGCCAGCAGCCCGGGGTCCCCCATGGGTTATGGCTACACCTTC
TRBJ1-1 | TRBV7-2 | TRBD1 | . | CASSGGGQVALLDTEAFF | TGTGCCAGCAGCGGGGGGGGACAGGTCGCCCTCCTGGACACTGAAGCTTTCTTT
TRBJ1-3 | TRBV6-1 | TRBD1 | . | CASSALRTGSSGNTIYF | TGTGCCAGCAGTGCCCTGCGGACAGGAAGCTCTGGAAACACCATATATTTT
TRBJ2-5 | TRBV30 | . | . | CASRQETQYF | TGTGCCTCCAGGCAAGAGACCCAGTACTTC
TRBJ2-7 | TRBV4-3 | . | . | CASSQGVAGVSYEQYF | TGCGCCAGCAGCCAAGGGGTCGCAGGGGTGTCCTACGAGCAGTACTTC
TRBJ2-3 | TRBV5-1 | . | . | CASSFSGATSTDTQYF | TGCGCCAGCAGCTTCTCAGGGGCGACGAGCACAGATACGCAGTATTTT
TRBJ1-2 | TRBV5-4 | TRBD1 | few | CASRGGGGAGYGYTF | TGTGCCAGCAGGGGAGGAGGGGGCGCAGGCTATGGCTACACCTTC
TRBJ1-6 | TRBV28 | TRBD1 | . | CASSSRDRGDSPLHF | TGTGCCAGCAGCTCCCGGGACAGGGGGGATTCACCCCTCCACTTT
TRBJ2-7 | TRBV7-9 | . | . | CASSPSGTLHYEQYF | TGTGCCAGCAGCCCCTCCGGGACACTCCACTACGAGCAGTACTTC
TRBJ2-3 | TRBV7-3 | TRBD2 | . | CASSSYGGGITDTQYF | TGTGCCAGCAGCTCATATGGCGGGGGGATCACAGATACGCAGTATTTT
TRBJ2-7 | TRBV19 | TRBD2 | . | CASSPRTSGGAPHFDEQYF | TGTGCCAGTAGTCCGCGGACTAGCGGGGGGGCGCCTCACTTCGACGAGCAGTACTTC
TRBJ2-1 | TRBV7-3 | . | . | CASSLTGAPSNEQFF | TGTGCCAGCAGCTTGACTGGAGCTCCTTCCAATGAGCAGTTCTTC
TRBJ2-2 | TRBV5-1 | TRBD2 | . | CASSLEVGTSFTGELFF | TGCGCCAGCAGCTTGGAGGTGGGGACTAGCTTCACCGGGGAGCTGTTTTTT
TRBJ2-2 | TRBV27 | . | . | CASSSREGVGELFF | TGTGCCAGCAGTTCGAGGGAGGGGGTCGGGGAGCTGTTTTTT
TRBJ2-6 | TRBV19 | TRBD2 | . | CASSDPSGFYSGANVLTF | TGTGCCAGTAGTGACCCTAGCGGGTTCTACTCTGGGGCCAACGTCCTGACTTTC
TRBJ2-3 | TRBV4-2 | TRBD2 | few | CASSLGLAGNTDTQYF | TGTGCCAGCAGCCTGGGACTAGCGGGGAACACAGATACGCAGTATTTT
TRBJ1-2 | TRBV4-3 | . | few | CASSQVGMTGGYTF | TGCGCCAGCAGCCAAGTCGGAATGACGGGGGGCTACACCTTC
TRBJ2-5 | TRBV6-1 | TRBD1 | . | CASSGPGTGRETQYF | TGTGCCAGCAGTGGACCGGGGACAGGCCGAGAGACCCAGTACTTC
TRBJ2-7 | TRBV23-1 | TRBD1 | . | CASSQTSSAPGQGGEQYF | TGCGCCAGCAGTCAAACCTCGTCGGCTCCGGGACAGGGAGGCGAGCAGTACTTC
TRBJ2-7 | TRBV6-5 | . | once | CASSSGVSYEQYF | TGTGCCAGCAGTTCCGGGGTCTCCTACGAGCAGTACTTC
TRBJ2-7 | TRBV9 | TRBD2 | . | CASSASPSGGSYEQHF | TGTGCCAGCAGCGCATCCCCTAGCGGGGGTTCCTACGAGCAGCACTTC
TRBJ2-4 | TRBV19 | . | . | CASRGQQGAKNIQYF | TGTGCCAGTAGAGGTCAACAGGGAGCCAAAAACATTCAGTACTTC
TRBJ2-5 | TRBV12-5 | TRBD1 | . | CASGLGQGANQETQYF | TGTGCTAGTGGTCTCGGACAGGGGGCGAATCAAGAGACCCAGTACTTC
TRBJ1-2 | TRBV28 | TRBD1 | . | CASSPGTGVGYTF | TGTGCCAGCAGCCCCGGGACAGGGGTTGGCTACACCTTC
TRBJ2-1 | TRBV29-1 | TRBD1 | . | CSVRAGTGTYNEQFF | TGCAGCGTGAGGGCGGGGACAGGGACCTACAATGAGCAGTTCTTC
TRBJ1-2 | TRBV4-1 | TRBD1 | . | CASSQEWRTGARNYGYTF | TGCGCCAGCAGCCAAGAGTGGAGGACAGGGGCCCGTAACTATGGCTACACCTTC
TRBJ2-3 | TRBV7-6 | . | . | CASSPVGLPRTDTQYF | TGTGCCAGCAGCCCCGTGGGGCTACCGCGCACAGATACGCAGTATTTT